This T cell receptor beta chain was observed in a study of blood T cell repertoires in COVID-19. Study context: Samples of COVID-19 (acute and convalescent) were obtained from the United States, Italy and Spain. T cells, B-cell-depleted T cells, or PBMCs provided the cDNA or gDNA that served as material.

Trimming at V came to 2 bases and at J to 2 bases, leaving 3 bases not matched to a gene. This CDR3 has 16 amino acids. In germline, CDR1 is MNHEY, CDR2 SMNVEV (reference sequence). Per the study methods: Researchers report that nucleated cell counts were estimated from reference gene primer amplification. The assay was immunoSEQ multiplex PCR, and TCRdb's table has in-frame clones only and misses some. V, J and clone size are taken as reported in that table, and D and trimming were inferred from the DNA itself. The data hold 97,000 or so clones, with about 90% observed a single time. This clonotype was obtained from a man between 18 and 29 years old with acute or convalescent COVID-19. The specimen was peripheral blood. The chain couples TRBV27 to TRBJ2-6; 7 bases align to TRBD1. CDR3 in DNA: TGTGCCAGCAGTTTACACGGACAGGCTGGGGCCAACGTCCTGACTTTC. This encodes CASSLHGQAGANVLTF.